The 5 T cell receptor beta chains in this list originate from one sample, sequenced in a study of blood T cell repertoires in COVID-19. Measured with immunoSEQ multiplex PCR; TCRdb has only the in-frame clones, and not every one. The sample contains some 220,000 clones, around 84% of which appear only once. Sequencing input: peripheral blood. These receptors all stem from a human donor in a cohort sampled during active COVID-19.

This clone was recorded once. The chain recombines TRBV6-5 with TRBJ1-5, with D perhaps matching TRBD1 (6 bases). V lost 10 bases and J lost 2, with 15 bases in between. The germline CDR1 and CDR2 sequences are MNHEY and SVGAGI. This CDR3 has 14 amino acids. The CDR3 nucleotides read TGTGCCACACAGGGAAGTGTGGGCAATCAGCCCCAGCATTTT. This encodes CATQGSVGNQPQHF.

The chain recombines TRBV2 with TRBJ1-6, with D perhaps TRBD1 (6 bases). Per the germline V gene, CDR1 is SNHLY and CDR2 is FYNNEI. The CDR3 length is 14 residues. Trimming removed 7 bases from V and 11 bases from J, with 18 bases in between. DNA for the CDR3: TGTGCCAGCACAAACCGGGACAAAGGGGCACCCCTCCACTTT. Residues: CASTNRDKGAPLHF.

The V and J genes are TRBV15 and TRBJ2-5; 10 bases map to TRBD2. CDR1 LNHNV and CDR2 YYDKDF come from the germline V gene (reference sequence). Germline trimming cut 1 base from V and 5 bases from J; bases unmatched to any gene: 4. The CDR3 has 15 residues. The CDR3 loop reads CATSRAPTSGETQYF. CDR3 in DNA: TGTGCCACCAGCAGAGCTCCGACTAGCGGGGAGACCCAGTACTTC.

This clone was counted once. V is TRBV7-2 and J is TRBJ2-1; 12 nucleotides match TRBD2. Trimming took 1 base from V and 7 from J; bases not matched to a gene: 2. CDR1 and CDR2 from the germline V gene are SGHTA and FQGNSA. This CDR3 spans 15 amino acids. The CDR3 coding sequence is TGTGCCAGCAGCTTAGGACTAGCGGGGGAAAATGAGCAGTTCTTC. Its protein is CASSLGLAGENEQFF.

The chain carries TRBV5-1 and TRBJ2-5, with TRBD2 matching over 7 bases. The CDR3 has 14 amino acids. The germline V gene encodes CDR1 SGHRS and CDR2 YFSETQ. Losses at the gene ends were 4 bases for V and 3 bases for J; bases not matched to a gene: 6. CDR3 sequence: CASSGTSAKETQYF. For the CDR3, the DNA is TGCGCCAGCAGCGGAACTAGCGCCAAAGAGACCCAGTACTTC.